This T cell receptor (beta chain) was profiled in a study of T cell changes during pregnancy in multiple sclerosis. Germline V gives CDR1 SGHTA, CDR2 FQGNSA. CDR3 length: 14 amino acids. The trim removed 5 bases at V and 2 bases at J, leaving 4 bases unmatched. The assay was immunoSEQ multiplex PCR, and TCRdb's table has in-frame clones only and misses some. This sample carries roughly 84,000 clones, around 93% of them seen once, and the ten largest clones take around 1.4%. The rearrangement links TRBV7-2 to TRBJ2-3, with TRBD2 matching 7 bases. The sample was peripheral blood, taken in the third trimester of pregnancy. This TCR was sampled from a female donor in good health, enrolled as a control in a pregnancy study. CDR3 residues: CASSRAGLTDTQYF. In DNA, the CDR3 is TGTGCCAGCAGCCGAGCGGGACTCACAGATACGCAGTATTTT.